This T cell receptor (beta chain) was found in a study of Ad26.COV2.S vaccination and SARS-CoV-2 variants. Study findings and constraints: After vaccination, substantial breadth of spike-specific CD8+ and CD4+ responses was reported.

Regarding treatment: some 20 received Ad26.COV2.S at low or high dose, single or two shots; 5 received placebo; per-sample allocation not given. Sample collection was performed on day 63 after the first vaccine or placebo injection. Turning to this clone: Its antigen is unidentified.

Repertoires were generated with immunoSEQ multiplex PCR, while TCRdb's copy carries only in-frame clones and drops some. The sample has 300,000 to 400,000 clones, more than 75% seen once. With 7 bases clipped from V and 6 bases from J, the junction kept 7 bases outside the gene matches. CDR1 and CDR2 from the germline V gene are LNHDA and SQIVND (reference sequence). The length of the CDR3 is 13 residues. This clonotype was obtained from a person aged 18-60 years who received the Ad26.COV2.S COVID-19 vaccine or a placebo. The rearrangement joins TRBV19 to TRBJ1-1; 8 bases match TRBD1. This specimen consisted of peripheral blood, obtained in a trial of Ad26.COV2.S vaccine versus placebo. CDR3 bases: TGTGCCAGTAAGAGGACAGGGCCTCCTGAAGCTTTCTTT. Its protein is CASKRTGPPEAFF.